This T cell receptor beta chain was retrieved from a study of cytomegalovirus exposure and HLA in healthy donors (dated by TCRdb to between 2016 and 2019). Study-wide context: According to an earlier analysis of 587 of the donors, about 179 million T cells yielded approximately 120 million unique TCR beta sequences and around 280 Gb of sequence data. All discovery cohort repertoires had been generated on a single sequencing platform. Genome-wide SNP genotypes for about 60% of the roughly 670 donors were used in a later genetic analysis, which treated that subset as a discovery cohort. Typing coverage varied by locus: roughly 629-640 donors for A, B, C, DRB1 and DQB1; roughly 510 for DQA1; 606 for DPA1; approximately 490 for DPB1. The study aimed to test whether cataloging public T cell receptors could reveal signatures of past pathogen exposure. An earlier analysis of around 540 of the donors applied high-throughput TCR beta sequencing to assess whether each TCR beta V gene segment acted as functional or pseudogenic. An early release that covered 500 to 800 HLA-typed donors contained approximately 300 gigabases of sequencing data and tens of millions of unique TCR sequences. A later analysis re-analyzed previously published TCR beta repertoires from 666 donors and added high-resolution HLA genotyping to study TCR occurrence patterns. Of the approximately 400 genotyped donors, 80% to 90% were placed in the genetic ancestry cluster associated with self-reported Caucasian donors. In addition to the first cohort of around 670 subjects, a separate validation cohort of approximately 130 different subjects was used. HLA typing included class I and class II loci at four-digit resolution. Using immunosequencing, the study profiled T cell repertoires from approximately 700 subjects and related those repertoires to cytomegalovirus serostatus. On average, approximately 250,000 unique TCR beta nucleotide sequences were sequenced per donor among a few hundred genotyped donors of the cohort, with roughly 18% of those sequences being non-productive. Rather than drawing on any new phenotypic data, the later analysis identified candidate immune exposures from TCR beta sequences and the way those sequences occurred across donors. Four to six DR-DQ haplotypes were handled as single units for association and clustering, since linkage in the cohort was strong. Donor age, sex, ethnicity and CMV serostatus were compiled alongside the repertoire data. To predict cytomegalovirus infection status, the study combined high-throughput TCR immunosequencing, statistical association of individual TCRs with disease status, and machine learning.

As to this clone: The target of this receptor is not known. No much larger clone is present one base from it, and per-base qualities are unavailable.

In total, over 600 healthy bone marrow donors made up the cohort. At the time of sampling, every cohort member was nominally healthy, though immune exposures that went unrecorded were likely present. The donor was CMV seronegative and was included in the group of 352 seronegative cohort members. Each donor provided a peripheral blood sample, and peripheral blood mononuclear cells were used for TCR beta sequencing. Genomic DNA extraction from the blood cell samples was performed with the Qiagen DNeasy Blood Extraction Kit. The junction shows trimming of 0 bases on V and 2 bases on J, plus 10 bases between the germline ends. CDR1 MGHRA and CDR2 YSYEKL were looked up in the germline V gene. The CDR3 measures 15 amino acids from cysteine to phenylalanine. Only the CDR3 region is kept as DNA, spanning 45 bases read in frame from base 1. Here is what the overall study found, with its caveats: When HLA alleles, especially DR and DQ, strongly co-occurred, TCR associations were difficult to assign to individual alleles. In a later analysis, HLA-associated TCR beta chains were found to be more clonally expanded and to have lower generation probabilities than equally common non-associated chains. HLA typing was unavailable for some donors at each locus, so association tests used only the typed subset. Approximately 16 rarely observed V segments, including chromosome 9 orphons, were excluded from the earlier analysis of some 590 of the donors because counts were too low. In a later genetic analysis, fewer N-insertions in productive TCRs were reported among donors in an Asian-associated ancestry cluster than the approximately 710-donor mean. In a later analysis, TCR association rates were found to vary across HLA loci, with the most associated TCRs seen for DRB1 alleles and the fewest for HLA-C alleles. Most TCR sequences were seen in very few donors, while some public TCRs were found in many individuals. In the study, some 160 TCR beta chains were listed as associated with cytomegalovirus. The authors suggested that the approach could potentially be generalized to other disease states and immunological phenotypes. V-gene and J-gene trimming of TCR beta chains was associated with a missense DCLRE1C variant in a later genetic analysis, and the association was replicated in an independent cohort. In both the original and validation cohorts, the classifier was reported to diagnose cytomegalovirus status with high specificity and sensitivity. In this cohort, only TCR beta chains were sequenced, and detectable features were limited by the absence of alpha or paired-chain data. Some IMGT-functional V segments, including TRBV6-2 and TRBV6-3, could not be distinguished by the 87-base-pair reads and were therefore excluded. The sequencing pipeline was judged likely to have produced a cluster of highly shared sequence variants as a technical artifact. In vitro tests confirmed that three of the cytomegalovirus-associated TCR beta chains recognize cytomegalovirus antigens. Specific HLA alleles were associated with about 17,000 TCR beta sequences at a false discovery rate of 0.05 in a later analysis. In a later analysis, several top co-occurrence clusters were reported to appear linked to parvovirus B19, influenza, CMV and Epstein-Barr virus. Roughly uniform sequencing depth across donors was assumed in presence/absence analyses, although this assumption may not hold. In an earlier analysis of several hundred of the donors, most TCR beta V segments were observed in productive rearrangements about 87% or about 30% of the time, broadly matching IMGT annotations. According to a later analysis, most CMV-associated TCR beta chains appeared to be HLA-restricted, and the HLA associations seemed to be driven largely by CMV exposure. Linkage disequilibrium might explain the correlated functional status among segregating V segments, but an unknown experimental factor could not be excluded. A further reported finding was that TCR beta sequences accurately predicted the HLA-A and HLA-B alleles for most subjects in the first cohort. For the cohort, immune exposure information was limited to CMV serostatus.

Libraries were made using the immunoSEQ multiplex PCR assay. For the multiplex PCR, a mixture combining 60 forward primers for TCR Vbeta segments and 13 reverse primers for TCR Jbeta segments was used. A multiplex PCR assay on genomic DNA amplified the CDR3 region of rearranged TCR beta genes. Amplified TCR beta libraries were sequenced as 87-base-pair reads on the Illumina HiSeq System. Under the source paper's analysis protocol: Across the 670 or so repertoires, a later analysis counted some 80 million unique TCR beta chains, around 11 million of which were shared by at least two donors. A nearest-neighbor algorithm error-corrected the raw reads and collapsed the reads into unique sequences, merging closely related sequences to remove PCR and sequencing errors. To assign V, D and J gene segments, CDR3 sequences were aligned to IMGT reference sequences. For a sequence to be retained, at least a six-nucleotide match to both a V gene segment and a J gene segment was required. Rearrangements were called productive when the CDR3 lacked stop codons and stayed in frame with V and J; all others were non-productive. Following IMGT convention, CDR3 was defined as the stretch from the second conserved V-encoded cysteine up to the conserved J-encoded phenylalanine. In an earlier analysis of around 540 of the donors, sequences lacking an unambiguous match to a single V gene segment were excluded. In an earlier analysis of a few hundred of the donors, V segments were called functional above 56.7% productive rearrangements and were called segregating when the between-donor standard deviation exceeded 5%. A statistical classification framework was developed to diagnose cytomegalovirus status using the catalog of TCR beta chain sequences. V and J gene assignment, in a later analysis, came from comparing TCR nucleotide sequences with IMGT/GENE-DB human TR gene sequences. The TCRdist pipeline was used in a later analysis to assign CDR3 sequences and most-parsimonious VDJ recombination scenarios. In a later analysis, each TCR beta chain was defined by its CDR3 amino acid sequence together with its V-gene family, and reads without a unique V-gene family were excluded. To address suspected cross-contamination and a sequencing artifact, a later analysis removed over 500 highly shared, low-generation-probability nucleotide sequences. In a later analysis, a clonal expansion index was calculated for each public chain from normalized within-repertoire ranks of inferred template counts. A later analysis computed generation probabilities with a VDJ recombination model fitted to out-of-frame rearrangements, and checked the results against IGoR. Hypergeometric tests were used in a later analysis to score TCR-TCR, TCR-HLA and TCR-CMV co-occurrence, with a repertoire-size bias correction applied to the TCR pairs. False discovery rates were estimated in a later analysis by permuting HLA or CMV assignments 20 times. In a later analysis, co-occurring TCRs were grouped with DBSCAN, and TCRdist sequence similarity was added when clustering was performed within HLA-allele-positive subsets. Co-occurrence clustering excluded repertoires with fewer than 30,000 or more than 120,000 public chains, plus five with anomalous nucleotide sharing. TCRdb retrieved this table from immuneACCESS and kept in-frame rearrangements only. Not all clones are present; in checked studies, unresolved V genes account for under half, and no reason is known for the remainder. V, J and clone size derive from that table, while D and trimming were established from the DNA sequence. The sample data list hundreds of thousands of clones, and roughly 80% of these were observed just once. The ten largest clones add up to under 0.25% of the sample.

The sequence came from a girl aged 2-10 years in good health and CMV-seronegative. The chain joins TRBV4-1 to TRBJ1-1; no confident D gene assignment can be made. The sample was PBMCs. The CDR3: CASSQDYSLNTEAFF. The nucleotide sequence reads as follows: TGCGCCAGCAGCCAAGATTACAGTCTAAACACTGAAGCTTTCTTT.